This T cell receptor beta chain was sequenced in a study of OX40 agonist ivuxolimab in advanced cancers. Study-wide context: Ivuxolimab, which is an agonistic anti-OX40 (CD134) antibody, was administered to the patients. Points from the study as a whole: Some nonresponders likewise displayed low normalized T-cell clonal expansion. The 0.1-3.0 mg/kg partial responders had among the lowest clonal expansion.

Generated by immunoSEQ multiplex PCR, the TCRdb table keeps only in-frame clones and is missing some. The sample has about 80,000 clones; around 90% are singletons. This clone has just one count. What it binds is unknown. This CDR3 region has 14 residues. V was trimmed by 1 base and J by 3 bases, leaving 8 bases between them. CDR1 is SEHNR, CDR2 FQNEAQ, per germline (reference sequence). The sequencing used CD4+ or CD8+ T cells sorted from blood, collected in a trial of the OX40 agonist ivuxolimab. This sequence joins TRBV7-9 and TRBJ2-3; D remains ambiguous. This TCR derives from an adult with an advanced solid tumor such as melanoma, head and neck, liver or kidney cancer. In DNA form, the CDR3 reads TGTGCCAGCAGCTTAGGGAACTGGACAGATACGCAGTATTTT. This encodes CASSLGNWTDTQYF.